Below are 3 T cell receptor beta chains sequenced from a single sample in a study of blood T cells in healthy people across ages. With a J-beta primer mix and a sample-barcoded 5' primer, a second PCR ran roughly 7 to 11 cycles. Via MiXCR, TCRdb re-called the 5' RACE reads, giving one row per CDR3 protein. Of around 1,000,000 distinct CDR3 sequences listed, roughly 24% are singletons. These same data were also listed under a study on T cells of mothers and their children.

Input material: blood. The source is a girl aged 2 to 10 in good health.

This chain connects TRBV28 to TRBJ1-5; D gene uncertain. Germline assignment: CDR1 MDHEN and CDR2 SYDVKM. The length of the CDR3 is 12 residues. V was trimmed by 4 bases and J by 9 bases, leaving 10 bases between them. The chain's CDR3 is CASSSVRVPQHF. The CDR3 nucleotides are TGTGCCAGCAGTTCCGTCCGGGTGCCCCAGCATTTT.

This clonotype was counted only a few times. This sequence joins TRBV20-1 and TRBJ2-4, with 7 bases lining up with TRBD2. The J segment lost 8 bases and the V segment lost 0 bases, leaving 10 bases of the junction unmatched. The CDR3 extends over 15 amino acids. Looked up from germline, CDR1 is DFQATT and CDR2 is SNEGSKA (reference sequence). CDR3 loop: CSARDGRTSTYIQYF. CDR3 sequence (DNA): TGCAGTGCTAGAGATGGGAGGACTAGTACGTACATTCAGTACTTC.

Concerning this clonotype itself: The junction shows a germline mismatch at one end, possibly a read error. V is TRBV6-5 and J is TRBJ1-4; D unresolved. Germline V lookup: CDR1 MNHEY, CDR2 SVGAGI. The CDR3 extends over 17 amino acids. The CDR3 DNA is TGTGCCTGCAGTTACTCGGCGTCATTCGAGACTAATGAAAAACTGTTTTTT. Amino acid sequence: CACSYSASFETNEKLFF.